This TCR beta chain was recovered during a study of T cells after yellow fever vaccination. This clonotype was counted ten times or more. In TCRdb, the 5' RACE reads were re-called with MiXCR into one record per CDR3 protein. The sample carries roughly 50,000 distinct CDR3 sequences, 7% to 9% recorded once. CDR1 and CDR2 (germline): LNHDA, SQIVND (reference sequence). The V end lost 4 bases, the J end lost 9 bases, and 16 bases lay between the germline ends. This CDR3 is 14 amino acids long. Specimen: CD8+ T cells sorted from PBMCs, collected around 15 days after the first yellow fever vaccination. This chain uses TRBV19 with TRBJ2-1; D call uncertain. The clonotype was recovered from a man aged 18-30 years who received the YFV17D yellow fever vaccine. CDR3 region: CASSTRAGEVEQFF. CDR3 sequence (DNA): TGTGCCAGTAGTACCCGGGCCGGAGAGGTTGAGCAGTTCTTC.